This TCR beta chain comes out of a study of T cells after yellow fever vaccination. Looked up from germline, CDR1 is SGHTA and CDR2 is FQGNSA. Trimming at V came to 4 bases and at J to 8 bases, leaving 18 bases not matched to a gene. The CDR3 is made up of 17 amino acids. This clonotype has ten or more counts. Its antigen is unknown. For TCR, cDNA came from 5'RACE template switching, which added a universal primer site and UMIs. TCRdb re-called the 5' RACE reads with MiXCR, one entry per CDR3 protein. The sample consists of about 310,000 distinct CDR3 sequences, 3.6% of them appearing once. Broader study findings: Relatively few clonotypes were ones that appeared in both CD4 and CD8 compartments.

The receptor was derived from a man aged 18 to 29 who received the YFV17D yellow fever vaccine. The genes are TRBV7-2 and TRBJ2-5; 8 bases are a match to TRBD1. This sample comprised PBMCs, obtained on the day of the yellow fever booster vaccination. DNA for the CDR3: TGTGCCAGCAGCTCACAGGGGGGCCCAGGTACAGGGCGAACCCAGTACTTC. It yields the protein CASSSQGGPGTGRTQYF.